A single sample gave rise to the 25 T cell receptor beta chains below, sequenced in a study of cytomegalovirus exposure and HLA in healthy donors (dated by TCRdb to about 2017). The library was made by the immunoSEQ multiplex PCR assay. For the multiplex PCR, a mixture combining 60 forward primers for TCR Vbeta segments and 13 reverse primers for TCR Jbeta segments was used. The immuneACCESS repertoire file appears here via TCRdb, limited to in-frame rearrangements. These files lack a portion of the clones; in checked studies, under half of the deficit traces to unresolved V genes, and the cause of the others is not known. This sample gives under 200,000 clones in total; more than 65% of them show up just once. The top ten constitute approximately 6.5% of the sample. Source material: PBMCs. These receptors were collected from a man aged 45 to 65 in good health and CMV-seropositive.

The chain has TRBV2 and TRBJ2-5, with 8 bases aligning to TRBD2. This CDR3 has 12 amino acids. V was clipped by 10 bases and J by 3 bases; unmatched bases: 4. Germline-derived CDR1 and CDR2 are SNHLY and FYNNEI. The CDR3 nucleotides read TGTGCCACCTCGACTAGCGAAGAGACCCAGTACTTC. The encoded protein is CATSTSEETQYF.

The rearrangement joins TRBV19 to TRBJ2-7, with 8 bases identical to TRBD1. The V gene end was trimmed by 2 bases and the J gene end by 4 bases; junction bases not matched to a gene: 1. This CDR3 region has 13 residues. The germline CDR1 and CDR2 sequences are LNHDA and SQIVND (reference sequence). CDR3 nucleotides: TGTGCCAGTAGTATAAGACAGGGGTACGAGCAGTACGTC. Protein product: CASSIRQGYEQYV.

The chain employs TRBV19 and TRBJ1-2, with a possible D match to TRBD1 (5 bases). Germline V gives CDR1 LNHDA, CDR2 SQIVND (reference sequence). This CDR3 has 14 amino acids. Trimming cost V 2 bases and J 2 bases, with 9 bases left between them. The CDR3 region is CASSISDRNYGYTF. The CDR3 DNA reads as TGTGCCAGTAGTATATCCGACAGAAACTATGGCTACACCTTC. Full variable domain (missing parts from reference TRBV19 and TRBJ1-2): DGGITQSPKYLFRKEGQNVTLSCEQNLNHDAMYWYRQDPGQGLRLIYYSQIVNDFQKGDIAEGYSVSREKKESFPLTVTSAQKNPTAFYLCASSISDRNYGYTFGSGTRLTVV.

The CDR3 loop reads CASSQDRVPNTGELFF. The CDR3 DNA reads as TGCGCCAGCAGCCAAGATCGTGTCCCGAACACCGGGGAGCTGTTTTTT. The V call is TRBV4-3, the J call TRBJ2-2; no clear D. Per the germline V gene, CDR1 is LGHNA and CDR2 is YSLEER. This CDR3 has 16 residues. Trimming shortened V by 0 bases and J by 0 bases, and 8 bases separated the two germline ends.

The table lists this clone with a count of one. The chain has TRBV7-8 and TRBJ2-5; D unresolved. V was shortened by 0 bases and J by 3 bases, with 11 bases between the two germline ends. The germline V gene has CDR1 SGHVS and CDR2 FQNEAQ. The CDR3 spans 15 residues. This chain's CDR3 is CASSLALAGKETQYF. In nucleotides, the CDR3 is TGTGCCAGCAGCTTAGCGCTGGCAGGCAAAGAGACCCAGTACTTC.

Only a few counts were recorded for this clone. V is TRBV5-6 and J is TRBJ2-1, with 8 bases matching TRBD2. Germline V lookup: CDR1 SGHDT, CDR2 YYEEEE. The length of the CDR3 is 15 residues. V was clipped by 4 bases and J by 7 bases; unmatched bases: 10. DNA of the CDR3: TGTGCCAGCAGCCGACGAGCGGGAGTAACTAATGAGCAGTTCTTC. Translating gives CASSRRAGVTNEQFF.

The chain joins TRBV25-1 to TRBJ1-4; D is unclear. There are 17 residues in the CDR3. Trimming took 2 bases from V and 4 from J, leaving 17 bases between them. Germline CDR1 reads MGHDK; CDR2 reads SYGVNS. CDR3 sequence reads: CASSEISRGLLNEKLFF. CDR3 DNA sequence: TGTGCCAGCAGTGAAATTTCCCGGGGTCTGCTTAATGAAAAACTGTTTTTT.

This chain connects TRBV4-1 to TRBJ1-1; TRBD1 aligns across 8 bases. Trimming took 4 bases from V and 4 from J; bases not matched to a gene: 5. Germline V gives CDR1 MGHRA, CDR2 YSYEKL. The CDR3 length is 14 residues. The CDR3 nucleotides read TGCGCCAGCAGCCCACAGGGGGTAATCACTGAAGCTTTCTTT. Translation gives CASSPQGVITEAFF.

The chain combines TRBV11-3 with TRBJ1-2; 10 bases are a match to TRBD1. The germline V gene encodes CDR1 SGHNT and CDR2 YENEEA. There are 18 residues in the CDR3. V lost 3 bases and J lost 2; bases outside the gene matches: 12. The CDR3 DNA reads TGTGCCAGCAGCTTGGACGGACAGGGGGGGGCCGTGAACTATGGCTACACCTTC. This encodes CASSLDGQGGAVNYGYTF.

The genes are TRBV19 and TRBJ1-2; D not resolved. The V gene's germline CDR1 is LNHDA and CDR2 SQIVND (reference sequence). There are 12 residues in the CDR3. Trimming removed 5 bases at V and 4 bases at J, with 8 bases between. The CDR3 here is CASSPPSYGYTF. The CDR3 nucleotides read TGTGCCAGTAGTCCGCCGAGCTATGGCTACACCTTC.

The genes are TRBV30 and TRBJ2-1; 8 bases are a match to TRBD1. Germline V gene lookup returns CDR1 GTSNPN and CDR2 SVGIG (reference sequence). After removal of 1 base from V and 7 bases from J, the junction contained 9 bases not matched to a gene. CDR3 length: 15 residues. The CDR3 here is CAWSEGQGGRNEQFF. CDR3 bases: TGTGCCTGGAGTGAAGGACAGGGAGGTAGGAATGAGCAGTTCTTC.

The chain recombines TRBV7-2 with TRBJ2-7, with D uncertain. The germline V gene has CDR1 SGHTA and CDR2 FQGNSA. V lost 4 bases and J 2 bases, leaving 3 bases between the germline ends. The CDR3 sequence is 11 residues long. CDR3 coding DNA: TGTGCCAGCAGCTCCGCCTACGAGCAGTACTTC. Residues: CASSSAYEQYF.

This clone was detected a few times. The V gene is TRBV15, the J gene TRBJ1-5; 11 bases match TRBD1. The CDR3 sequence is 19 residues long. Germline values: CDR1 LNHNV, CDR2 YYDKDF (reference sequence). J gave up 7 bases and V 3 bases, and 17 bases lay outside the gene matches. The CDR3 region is CATSRAGTGGSTLGQPQHF. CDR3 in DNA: TGTGCCACCAGCAGGGCCGGGACAGGGGGTTCAACCTTGGGGCAGCCCCAGCATTTT.

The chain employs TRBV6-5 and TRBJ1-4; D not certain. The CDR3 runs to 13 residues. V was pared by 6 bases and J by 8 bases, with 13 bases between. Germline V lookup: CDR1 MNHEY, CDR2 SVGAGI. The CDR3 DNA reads TGTGCCAGCAGGACACGGGGAATGGAAAAACTGTTTTTT. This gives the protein CASRTRGMEKLFF.

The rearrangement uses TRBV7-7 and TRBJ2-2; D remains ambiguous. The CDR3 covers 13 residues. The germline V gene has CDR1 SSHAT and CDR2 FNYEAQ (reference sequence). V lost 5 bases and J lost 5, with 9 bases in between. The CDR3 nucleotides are TGTGCCAGCAGCACCGGCGGAACCGGGGAGCTGTTTTTT. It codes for CASSTGGTGELFF.

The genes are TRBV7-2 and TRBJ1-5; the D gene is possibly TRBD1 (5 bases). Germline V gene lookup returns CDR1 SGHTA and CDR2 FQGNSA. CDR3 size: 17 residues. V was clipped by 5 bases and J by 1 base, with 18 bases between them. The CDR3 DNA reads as TGTGCCAGCAGCCCCTCGGGGGTGCTTGCGAGCAATCAGCCCCAGCATTTT. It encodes CASSPSGVLASNQPQHF.

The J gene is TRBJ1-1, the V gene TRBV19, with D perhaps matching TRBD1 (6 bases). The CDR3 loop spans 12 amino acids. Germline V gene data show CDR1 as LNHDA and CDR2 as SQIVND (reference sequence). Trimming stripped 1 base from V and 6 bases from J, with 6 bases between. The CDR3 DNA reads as TGTGCCAGTAGTATAGGGGGGCCTGAAGCTTTCTTT. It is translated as CASSIGGPEAFF.

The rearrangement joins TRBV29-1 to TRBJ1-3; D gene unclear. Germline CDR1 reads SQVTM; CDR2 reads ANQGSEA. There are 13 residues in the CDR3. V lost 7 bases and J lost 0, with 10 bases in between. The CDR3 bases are TGCAGCGCAGGCAGCAACTCTGGAAACACCATATATTTT. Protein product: CSAGSNSGNTIYF.

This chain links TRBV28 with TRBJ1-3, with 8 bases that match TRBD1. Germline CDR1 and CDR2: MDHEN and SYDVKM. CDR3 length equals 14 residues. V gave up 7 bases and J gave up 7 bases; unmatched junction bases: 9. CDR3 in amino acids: CASTLTGDRNTIYF. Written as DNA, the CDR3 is TGTGCCAGCACCCTTACCGGGGACAGGAACACCATATATTTT.

The CDR3 DNA is TGTGCCAGCAGCGTAGCAGATAATTCACCCCTCCACTTT. This encodes CASSVADNSPLHF. The gene calls are TRBV9 and TRBJ1-6, with D unclear. The length of the CDR3 is 13 residues. Looked up from germline, CDR1 is SGDLS and CDR2 is YYNGEE. V lost 0 bases to trimming and J lost 5 bases, with 3 bases between them.

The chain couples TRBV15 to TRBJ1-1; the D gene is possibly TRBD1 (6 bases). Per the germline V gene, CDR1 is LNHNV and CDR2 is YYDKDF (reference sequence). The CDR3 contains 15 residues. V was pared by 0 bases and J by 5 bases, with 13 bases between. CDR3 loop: CATSRDEGGVTEAFF. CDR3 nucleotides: TGTGCCACCAGCAGAGATGAAGGGGGAGTGACTGAAGCTTTCTTT.

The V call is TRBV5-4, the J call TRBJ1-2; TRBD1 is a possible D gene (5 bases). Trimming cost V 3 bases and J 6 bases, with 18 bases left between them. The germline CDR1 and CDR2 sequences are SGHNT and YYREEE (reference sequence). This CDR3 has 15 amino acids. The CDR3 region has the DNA TGTGCCAGCAGCTCCGACCCCGGGGGGGTTGATGGCTACACCTTC. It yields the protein CASSSDPGGVDGYTF. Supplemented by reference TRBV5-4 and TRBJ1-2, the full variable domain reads ETGVTQSPTHLIKTRGQQVTLRCSSQSGHNTVSWYQQALGQGPQFIFQYYREEENGRGNFPPRFSGLQFPNYSSELNVNALELDDSALYLCASSSDPGGVDGYTFGSGTRLTVV.

The CDR3 coding sequence is TGTGCCAGCAGTTTTTTTGGGGGGGTTAATGAAAAACTGTTTTTT. As protein: CASSFFGGVNEKLFF. This rearrangement joins TRBV28 to TRBJ1-4; D perhaps matches TRBD1 (5 bases). The CDR3 runs 15 residues. Trimming pared 3 bases from V and 4 bases from J, leaving 12 bases between. Germline CDR1 reads MDHEN; CDR2 reads SYDVKM.

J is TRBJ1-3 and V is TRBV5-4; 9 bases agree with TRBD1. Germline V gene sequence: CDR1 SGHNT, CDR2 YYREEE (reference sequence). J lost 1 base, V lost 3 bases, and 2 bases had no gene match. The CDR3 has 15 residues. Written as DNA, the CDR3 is TGTGCCAGCAGCTCAGACAGGGGGTCTGGAAACACCATATATTTT. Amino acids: CASSSDRGSGNTIYF.

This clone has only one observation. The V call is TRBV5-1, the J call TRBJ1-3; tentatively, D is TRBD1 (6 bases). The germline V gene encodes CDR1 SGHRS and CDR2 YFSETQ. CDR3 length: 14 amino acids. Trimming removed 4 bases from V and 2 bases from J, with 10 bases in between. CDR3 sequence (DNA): TGCGCCAGCAGCACCGGGGGGCCTGGAAACACCATATATTTT. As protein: CASSTGGPGNTIYF.